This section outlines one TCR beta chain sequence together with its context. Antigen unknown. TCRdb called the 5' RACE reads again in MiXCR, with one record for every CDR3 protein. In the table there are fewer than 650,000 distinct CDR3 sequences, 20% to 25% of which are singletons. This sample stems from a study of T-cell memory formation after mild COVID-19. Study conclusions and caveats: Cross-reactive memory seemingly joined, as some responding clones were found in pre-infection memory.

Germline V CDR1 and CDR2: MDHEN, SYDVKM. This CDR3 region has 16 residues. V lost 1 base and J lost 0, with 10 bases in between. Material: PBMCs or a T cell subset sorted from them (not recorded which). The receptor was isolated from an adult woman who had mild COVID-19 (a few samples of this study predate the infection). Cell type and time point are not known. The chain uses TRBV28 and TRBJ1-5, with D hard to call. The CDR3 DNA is TGTGCCAGCAGTTTATCGCCCGGTTTTAGCAATCAGCCCCAGCATTTT. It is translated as CASSLSPGFSNQPQHF.